The sequence of this T cell receptor (beta chain) was determined in a study of a mutant IDH1 vaccine in newly diagnosed glioma. Study summary: Visit V12 was at week 35; visit V13 was at week 47.

The CDR3 loop spans 13 amino acids. Trimming removed 6 bases from V and 8 bases from J; junction bases left unmatched: 5. CDR1 ENHRY and CDR2 SYGVKD come from the germline V gene. Time point described: week 47, end of study. The investigators gave 300 ug of mutant IDH1 20-mer peptide in each vaccine dose, together with topical imiquimod. Donor diagnoses consisted of new WHO grade 3 or 4 IDH1-mutant, ATRX-lost astrocytomas. With respect to this clone: What it binds is unknown.

Profiled with immunoSEQ multiplex PCR; TCRdb holds only in-frame clones, not every one. This table holds about 94,000 clones, roughly 90% found once. The sample in question was PBMCs, obtained from a glioma patient whose treatment included an IDH1 peptide vaccine. The V gene is TRBV10-3, the J gene TRBJ2-1, with 9 bases matching TRBD2. The clonotype comes from a woman aged 45-65 years with glioma. CDR3 residues: CAIRGTSSHEQFF. CDR3 nucleotide sequence: TGTGCCATCAGGGGGACTAGCTCGCATGAGCAGTTCTTC.